The 4 T cell receptor beta chains below come from one sample, sequenced in a study of blood T cell repertoires in COVID-19. Produced via immunoSEQ multiplex PCR; TCRdb's table is partial and in-frame only. This repertoire shows over 55,000 clones, about 90% found once; its top ten account for more than 4.5%. Sequenced input: peripheral blood. Receptor source: a man aged 50 to 60 with active COVID-19.

The chain combines TRBV7-9 with TRBJ2-1; D perhaps matches TRBD2 (6 bases). This CDR3 spans 16 amino acids. CDR1 and CDR2 (germline): SEHNR, FQNEAQ (reference sequence). Trimming stripped 1 base from V and 9 bases from J, with 19 bases between. The CDR3 loop is CASSLGGYGSLGEQFF. CDR3 in DNA: TGTGCCAGCAGCTTAGGGGGCTACGGGAGTCTCGGTGAGCAGTTCTTC.

Note on this clone: Other DNA sequences from this sample encode an identical CDR3 as well. The chain combines TRBV9 with TRBJ2-5, with 7 bases aligning to TRBD1. V was pared by 0 bases and J by 2 bases, with 1 base of the junction left unmatched. This CDR3 region has 14 residues. Germline V gene sequence: CDR1 SGDLS, CDR2 YYNGEE. The CDR3 spells CASSVGDRQETQYF. DNA of the CDR3: TGTGCCAGCAGCGTAGGGGACAGACAAGAGACCCAGTACTTC.

The chain uses TRBV30 and TRBJ1-1; 9 nucleotides match TRBD1. V gave up 3 bases and J gave up 2 bases; unmatched junction bases: 4. The CDR3 consists of 14 residues. Looked up from germline, CDR1 is GTSNPN and CDR2 is SVGIG (reference sequence). The CDR3 here is CAWSRQGGNTEAFF. CDR3 nucleotides: TGTGCCTGGAGCAGACAGGGGGGAAACACTGAAGCTTTCTTT.

The chain combines TRBV6-4 with TRBJ2-7; D may be TRBD2 (6 bases). Germline V CDR1 and CDR2: MRHNA, SNTAGT. The V end was cut by 5 bases, the J end by 6 bases, with 14 bases between. This CDR3 contains 13 residues. The CDR3 loop reads CASSRDWAGEQYF. The CDR3 nucleotides are TGTGCCAGCAGTAGGGACTGGGCCGGCGAGCAGTACTTC.